A selection of T cell receptor beta chains follows, all from one sample in a study of regulatory T cells in long-lasting Graves disease. TCRdb re-analysed the multiplex PCR reads in MiXCR, keeping a single row per CDR3 protein. Of 500,000 to 800,000 distinct CDR3 sequences listed, 25% to 30% are singletons. The specimen comprised peripheral blood mononuclear cells (PBMCs), sampled when the disease was refractory, from a patient treated with antithyroid drugs. The receptors stem from a female donor with Graves disease. CDR3s include the opening cysteine and the closing phenylalanine or tryptophan. Each record gives: D gene, clone size, J gene, V gene, CDR3 protein, CDR3 DNA. The D gene is left open where the match is weak. Clone size is not always given. Where it is, it says once, few, many or a class for expanded clones.

>TRBD1|few|TRBJ1-6|TRBV20-1
CSAGWTGRAHF
TGCAGTGCAGGATGGACAGGGCGGGCCCACTTT
>-|many|TRBJ1-2|TRBV2
CASSEGRRNYGYTF
TGTGCCAGCAGTGAAGGACGAAGGAACTATGGCTACACCTTC
>TRBD2|-|TRBJ2-7|TRBV20-1
CSARVGGGTINYEQYF
TGCAGTGCTAGAGTGGGGGGAGGGACCATCAACTACGAGCAGTACTTC
>-|-|TRBJ2-3|TRBV7-2
CASSLAGSVGDTQYF
TGTGCCAGCAGCTTAGCGGGCTCCGTAGGAGATACGCAGTATTTT
>TRBD1|-|TRBJ2-7|TRBV20-1
CSASTGGPYEQYF
TGCAGTGCTTCAACAGGGGGGCCCTACGAGCAGTACTTC
>TRBD1|few|TRBJ1-2|TRBV29-1
CSTGQGNYGYTF
TGCAGCACGGGACAGGGGAACTATGGCTACACCTTC
>-|once|TRBJ1-1|TRBV18
CASSPPEVRTEAFF
TGTGCCAGCTCACCACCGGAGGTTCGCACTGAAGCTTTCTTT
>-|-|TRBJ1-2|TRBV3-1
CASSRTLDDHRGGTF
TGTGCCAGCAGCCGAACGTTAGACGACCATCGAGGCGGCACCTTC
>-|few|TRBJ2-2|TRBV19
CASSNREGLAGELFF
TGTGCCAGTAGTAACAGGGAAGGATTGGCCGGGGAGCTGTTTTTT
>-|few|TRBJ1-2|TRBV29-1
CSVHDGGRGGYTF
TGCAGCGTACACGATGGTGGGAGAGGGGGCTACACCTTC
>-|many|TRBJ2-7|TRBV2
CASSDAFTYEQYF
TGTGCCAGCAGTGATGCCTTTACCTACGAGCAGTACTTC
>-|-|TRBJ2-2|TRBV20-1
CSARDIGLAQTGELFF
TGCAGTGCTAGAGACATCGGCCTAGCGCAAACCGGGGAGCTGTTTTTT
>TRBD1|-|TRBJ2-5|TRBV5-1
CASSLAGTEQETQYF
TGCGCCAGCAGCTTGGCCGGGACAGAACAAGAGACCCAGTACTTC
>-|many|TRBJ2-5|TRBV28
CASITLGPHDRTLQETQYF
TGTGCCAGCATCACCCTCGGCCCCCACGACAGGACCCTCCAAGAGACCCAGTACTTC
>TRBD2|-|TRBJ2-7|TRBV7-9
CATTNRGESGYEQYF
TGTGCCACCACCAACCGGGGGGAGAGCGGCTACGAGCAGTACTTC
>-|-|TRBJ1-2|TRBV15
CATRQDFYGYTF
TGTGCCACAAGACAGGACTTTTATGGCTACACCTTC
>TRBD2|-|TRBJ2-5|TRBV7-3
CASSFSGSKEETQYF
TGTGCCAGCAGCTTTAGCGGGAGTAAGGAAGAGACCCAGTACTTC
>TRBD1|many|TRBJ1-5|TRBV6-5
CASSSRRGRGNNQPQHF
TGTGCCAGCAGTTCCCGTCGGGGCAGGGGGAATAATCAGCCCCAGCATTTT
>-|-|TRBJ2-7|TRBV20-1
CSATDRPYEQYF
TGCAGTGCGACCGACAGACCCTACGAGCAGTACTTC
>-|-|TRBJ1-2|TRBV19
CASSGVRYGYTF
TGTGCCAGTAGCGGGGTGCGCTATGGCTACACCTTC
>-|-|TRBJ2-5|TRBV7-9
CASSLWSGDETQYF
TGTGCCAGCAGCTTATGGTCGGGGGACGAGACCCAGTACTTC
>TRBD2|-|TRBJ2-7|TRBV6-5
CASSYSLERERSYEQYF
TGTGCCAGCAGTTACTCGTTGGAGCGGGAGCGATCCTACGAGCAGTACTTC
>-|few|TRBJ2-5|TRBV10-3
CAISPSTETQYF
TGTGCCATCAGCCCCAGTACGGAGACCCAGTACTTC
>TRBD1|few|TRBJ1-2|TRBV7-9
CASSLGGTAGYTF
TGTGCCAGCAGCTTAGGTGGGACAGCTGGCTACACCTTC
>-|-|TRBJ2-5|TRBV5-1
CASSLVLKGTQYF
TGCGCCAGCAGCTTGGTACTAAAGGGGACCCAGTACTTC
>-|-|TRBJ1-1|TRBV5-8
CASSSRREGWWTEAFF
TGTGCCAGCAGCTCCCGCAGGGAAGGGTGGTGGACTGAAGCTTTCTTT
>-|many|TRBJ1-1|TRBV2
CASRTETNTEAFF
TGTGCCAGCAGGACAGAGACGAACACTGAAGCTTTCTTT
>-|few|TRBJ2-7|TRBV29-1
CSVEIGSATYEQYF
TGCAGCGTTGAAATCGGCTCAGCCACCTACGAGCAGTACTTC
>TRBD1|many|TRBJ1-5|TRBV12-3/TRBV12-4
CASRERTGGSQPQHF
TGTGCCAGCAGGGAAAGGACAGGGGGCTCTCAGCCCCAGCATTTT
>TRBD1|-|TRBJ1-3|TRBV6-9
CASSYHTGVGENTIYF
TGTGCCAGCAGTTACCACACAGGGGTAGGGGAAAACACCATATATTTT
>TRBD1|few|TRBJ1-1|TRBV28
CASSPPQGTEAFF
TGTGCCAGCAGTCCGCCACAGGGGACCGAAGCTTTCTTT
>-|-|TRBJ2-7|TRBV7-9
CASSSTGTTYEQYF
TGTGCCAGCAGCTCGACAGGAACCACCTACGAGCAGTACTTC
>TRBD2|once|TRBJ2-5|TRBV7-9
CASSPRLAQDYQETQYF
TGTGCCAGCAGCCCCCGACTAGCTCAAGACTACCAAGAGACCCAGTACTTC
>-|-|TRBJ1-3|TRBV7-8
CASSPIRSTFSGNTIYF
TGTGCCAGCAGCCCCATTCGTTCGACATTCTCTGGAAACACCATATATTTT
>-|-|TRBJ2-7|TRBV6-1
CASSVEFGTLSYEQYF
TGTGCCAGCAGTGTTGAGTTCGGGACGTTGTCCTACGAGCAGTACTTC
>-|-|TRBJ2-7|TRBV7-2
CASSLTGEGEQYF
TGTGCCAGCAGCTTAACAGGGGAGGGGGAGCAGTACTTC
>TRBD2|few|TRBJ2-1|TRBV10-1
CASSPGLAGGRSYNEQFF
TGCGCCAGCAGTCCGGGACTAGCGGGAGGACGCTCCTACAATGAGCAGTTCTTC
>TRBD2|-|TRBJ2-5|TRBV5-6
CASSLLAGVSQYF
TGTGCCAGCAGCCTCCTAGCGGGAGTGTCCCAGTACTTC
>TRBD1|-|TRBJ2-5|TRBV20-1
CSAGHGQGDQETQYF
TGCAGTGCTGGCCACGGACAGGGGGACCAAGAGACCCAGTACTTC
>-|once|TRBJ1-1|TRBV7-9
CASSLVLEASTEAFF
TGTGCCAGCAGCTTAGTTCTCGAGGCTAGCACTGAAGCTTTCTTT
>-|-|TRBJ2-2|TRBV12-3/TRBV12-4
CASRAGTTNAGELFF
TGTGCCAGCAGGGCCGGGACGACAAATGCCGGGGAGCTGTTTTTT
>-|-|TRBJ1-3|TRBV6-1
CASIDPRGNSGNTIYF
TGTGCCAGCATAGACCCTAGGGGGAACTCTGGAAACACCATATATTTT
>-|few|TRBJ2-7|TRBV20-1
CSASLAGLSYSYEQYF
TGCAGTGCTAGTCTGGCGGGATTGTCCTATAGCTACGAGCAGTACTTC
>-|many|TRBJ1-4|TRBV29-1
CSVCVAAQNEKLFF
TGCAGCGTTTGTGTGGCAGCTCAAAATGAAAAACTGTTTTTT
>-|-|TRBJ1-2|TRBV29-1
CSALVGGSGYTF
TGCAGCGCGTTGGTAGGTGGAAGTGGCTACACCTTC
>-|-|TRBJ1-3|TRBV6-2/TRBV6-3
CASSYAGNRVGNTIYF
TGTGCCAGCAGTTACGCGGGGAACAGGGTCGGAAACACCATATATTTT
>TRBD1|-|TRBJ2-7|TRBV18
CASSLTDRREQYF
TGTGCCAGCTCACTTACGGACAGGCGCGAGCAGTACTTC
>-|-|TRBJ1-1|TRBV28
CASSPPQGTDTEAFF
TGTGCCAGCAGCCCTCCCCAGGGAACGGACACTGAAGCTTTCTTT
>-|few|TRBJ1-1|TRBV5-6
CASSSLRLPGTEAFF
TGTGCCAGCAGCTCGCTACGACTCCCGGGGACTGAAGCTTTCTTT